The 11 T cell receptor beta chains below were found in one sample sequenced in a study of T cell repertoires in cytomegalovirus infection. MiXCR was run by TCRdb on the reads, yielding one entry per CDR3 protein. The sample consists of a few hundred thousand distinct CDR3 sequences, roughly 43% of them appearing once. These receptors are not linked to any known antigen. The sample here was cultured PBMCs, taken from culture after CMV antigen stimulation. The receptors here all came from a human donor in good health (CMV status not recorded). Some clones in this sample may be carry-over from other donors' samples.

This clonotype was observed at least ten times. The chain uses TRBV7-2 and TRBJ2-6; 15 bases agree with TRBD2. Germline lookup yields CDR1 SGHTA and CDR2 FQGNSA. This CDR3 is built from 21 residues. Trimming removed 1 base from V and 0 bases from J; junction bases left unmatched: 7. CDR3 sequence reads: CASSLVVGLAGGSSGANVLTF. The CDR3, as DNA: TGTGCCAGCAGCTTAGTTGTCGGACTAGCGGGGGGGTCCTCTGGGGCCAACGTCCTGACTTTC.

There are a few counts of this clonotype. The V gene is TRBV19, the J gene TRBJ1-1; D call uncertain. Trimming pared 3 bases from V and 6 bases from J, leaving 14 bases between. CDR3 length equals 14 residues. Per the germline V gene, CDR1 is LNHDA and CDR2 is SQIVND (reference sequence). The CDR3 DNA is TGTGCCAGTAGTATCGTCGGCTCGACTCCTGAAGCTTTCTTT. Its protein is CASSIVGSTPEAFF.

This clonotype has only a few counts. The J gene is TRBJ2-1, the V gene TRBV7-2, with D perhaps TRBD2 (6 bases). V lost 8 bases and J lost 8, with 19 bases in between. Per germline, CDR1 SGHTA and CDR2 FQGNSA. CDR3 length: 14 amino acids. The CDR3 sequence is CASSKAGDLDEQFF. The CDR3 DNA reads as TGTGCCAGCTCCAAGGCCGGGGACTTGGATGAGCAGTTCTTC.

DNA of the CDR3: TGTGCCAGCAGTTTAATATCGCAGGGCTCCCTCCACTTT. As protein: CASSLISQGSLHF. The rearrangement links TRBV28 to TRBJ1-6, with a possible D match to TRBD1 (5 bases). Germline V gene data show CDR1 as MDHEN and CDR2 as SYDVKM. This CDR3 is 13 amino acids long. V dropped 2 bases and J dropped 14 bases, with 13 bases sitting between them.

The chain recombines TRBV7-9 with TRBJ2-7; 9 bases fit TRBD2. The CDR3 has 15 residues. The J segment lost 2 bases and the V segment lost 4 bases, leaving 6 bases of the junction unmatched. Germline assignment: CDR1 SEHNR and CDR2 FQNEAQ (reference sequence). CDR3 DNA sequence: TGTGCCAGCAGCTCCCGGGGGACTAGCCCCTACGAGCAGTACTTC. This encodes CASSSRGTSPYEQYF.

This clonotype was observed many times. The V and J genes are TRBV7-2 and TRBJ1-1; D unclear. The CDR3 runs to 15 residues. The V end was cut by 5 bases, the J end by 2 bases, with 15 bases between. From germline, CDR1 is SGHTA and CDR2 FQGNSA. DNA for the CDR3: TGTGCCAGCAGCCCTACTGCCGGAGTTAACACTGAAGCTTTCTTT. Translating gives CASSPTAGVNTEAFF.

DNA for the CDR3: TGCAGTGCCGCCATGATGGGGACAGGGATAGATACGCAGTATTTT. Amino acid sequence: CSAAMMGTGIDTQYF. The rearrangement joins TRBV20-1 to TRBJ2-3; 9 bases agree with TRBD1. J was trimmed by 5 bases and V by 6 bases; bases with no gene match: 12. Germline assignment: CDR1 DFQATT and CDR2 SNEGSKA (reference sequence). This CDR3 spans 15 amino acids.

This sequence joins TRBV20-1 and TRBJ2-7, with D hard to call. The CDR3 runs 15 residues. The ends were cut back, 1 base at V and 5 bases at J, with 18 bases in the middle. Germline assignment: CDR1 DFQATT and CDR2 SNEGSKA (reference sequence). CDR3 sequence reads: CSARGPVRRRHEQYF. Here the CDR3 DNA reads TGCAGTGCTAGAGGCCCGGTACGAAGGCGACACGAGCAGTACTTC.

The chain uses TRBV28 and TRBJ1-1; D gene ambiguous. CDR1 and CDR2 from the germline V gene are MDHEN and SYDVKM. V was shortened by 8 bases and J by 5 bases, with 9 bases between the two germline ends. This CDR3 is built from 11 residues. The CDR3 protein is CASQSGTEAFF. The CDR3 coding sequence is TGTGCCAGCCAAAGTGGAACTGAAGCTTTCTTT.

The genes are TRBV19 and TRBJ2-7; 8 bases are a match to TRBD2. Germline trimming cut 6 bases from V and 5 bases from J; bases unmatched to any gene: 9. The length of the CDR3 is 14 residues. CDR1 is LNHDA and CDR2 is SQIVND in the germline V gene (reference sequence). The CDR3 DNA follows: TGTGCCAGTAGCACAAGCGGGAGCTTCAACGAGCAGTACTTC. This gives the protein CASSTSGSFNEQYF.

The V call is TRBV7-2, the J call TRBJ2-7; possibly TRBD2 for D (6 bases). The V and J ends lost 3 bases and 5 bases respectively, with 14 bases between them. CDR1 is SGHTA, CDR2 FQGNSA, per germline. The CDR3 spans 14 residues. CDR3 coding DNA: TGTGCCAGCAGCTTCCGGTTGCAGCGGGACGAGCAGTACTTC. Protein product: CASSFRLQRDEQYF.